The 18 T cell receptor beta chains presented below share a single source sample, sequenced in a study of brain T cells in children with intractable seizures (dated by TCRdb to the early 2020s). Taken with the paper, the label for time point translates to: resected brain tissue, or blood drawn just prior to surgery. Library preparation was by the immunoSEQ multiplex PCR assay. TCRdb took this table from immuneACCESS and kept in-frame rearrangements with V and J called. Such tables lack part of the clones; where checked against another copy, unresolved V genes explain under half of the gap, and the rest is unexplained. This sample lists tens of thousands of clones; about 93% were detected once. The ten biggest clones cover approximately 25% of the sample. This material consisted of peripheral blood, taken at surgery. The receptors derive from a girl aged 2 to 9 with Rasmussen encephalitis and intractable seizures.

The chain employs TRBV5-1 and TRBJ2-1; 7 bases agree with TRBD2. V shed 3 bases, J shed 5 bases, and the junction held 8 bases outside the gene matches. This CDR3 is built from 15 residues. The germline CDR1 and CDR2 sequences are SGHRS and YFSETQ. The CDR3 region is CASSSLASINNEQFF. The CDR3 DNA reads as TGCGCCAGCAGCTCACTAGCGAGTATAAACAATGAGCAGTTCTTC. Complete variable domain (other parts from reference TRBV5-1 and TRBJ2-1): KAGVTQTPRYLIKTRGQQVTLSCSPISGHRSVSWYQQTPGQGLQFLFEYFSETQRNKGNFPGRFSGRQFSNSRSEMNVSTLELGDSALYLCASSSLASINNEQFFGPGTRLTVL.

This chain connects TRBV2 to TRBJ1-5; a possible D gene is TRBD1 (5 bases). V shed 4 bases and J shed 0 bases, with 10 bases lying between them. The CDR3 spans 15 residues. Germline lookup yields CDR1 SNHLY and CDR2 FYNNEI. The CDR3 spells CASSGQTASNQPQHF. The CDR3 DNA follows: TGTGCCAGCAGTGGACAGACCGCTAGCAATCAGCCCCAGCATTTT.

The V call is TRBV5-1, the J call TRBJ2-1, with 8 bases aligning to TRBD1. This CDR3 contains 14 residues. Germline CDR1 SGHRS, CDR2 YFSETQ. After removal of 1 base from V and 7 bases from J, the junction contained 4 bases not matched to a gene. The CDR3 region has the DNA TGCGCCAGCAGCTTGAGGACAGGGCAAAATGAGCAGTTCTTC. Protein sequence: CASSLRTGQNEQFF.

CDR3 sequence reads: CASSPLGDTQYF. The CDR3 DNA sequence: TGTGCCAGCAGCCCCCTCGGAGATACGCAGTATTTT. The chain joins TRBV12-3 or TRBV12-4 to TRBJ2-3; no definite D call. This CDR3 comprises 12 residues. V lost 6 bases, J lost 5 bases, and 9 bases lay in between.

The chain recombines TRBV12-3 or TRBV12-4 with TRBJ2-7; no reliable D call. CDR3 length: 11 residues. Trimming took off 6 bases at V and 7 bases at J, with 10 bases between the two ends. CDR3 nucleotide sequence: TGTGCCAGCAGCCAGTCTGGAGAGCAGTACTTC. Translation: CASSQSGEQYF.

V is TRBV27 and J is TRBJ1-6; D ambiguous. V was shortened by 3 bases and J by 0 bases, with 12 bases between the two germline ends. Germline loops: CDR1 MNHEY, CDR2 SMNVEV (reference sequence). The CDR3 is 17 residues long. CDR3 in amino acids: CASSFIRRSSYNSPLHF. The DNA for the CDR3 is TGTGCCAGCAGTTTCATCAGGAGGAGCTCCTATAATTCACCCCTCCACTTT.

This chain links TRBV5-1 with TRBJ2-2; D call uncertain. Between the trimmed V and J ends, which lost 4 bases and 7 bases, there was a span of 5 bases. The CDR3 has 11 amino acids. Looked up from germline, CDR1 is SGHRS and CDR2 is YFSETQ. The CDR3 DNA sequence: TGCGCCAGCAGCCATATCGGGGAGCTGTTTTTT. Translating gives CASSHIGELFF.

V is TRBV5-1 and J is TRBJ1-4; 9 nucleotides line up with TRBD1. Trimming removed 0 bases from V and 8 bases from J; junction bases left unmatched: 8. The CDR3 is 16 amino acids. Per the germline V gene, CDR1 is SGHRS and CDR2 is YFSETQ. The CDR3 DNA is TGCGCCAGCAGCTTGGCTAGCACAGGGGGCCAAGAAAAACTGTTTTTT. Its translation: CASSLASTGGQEKLFF.

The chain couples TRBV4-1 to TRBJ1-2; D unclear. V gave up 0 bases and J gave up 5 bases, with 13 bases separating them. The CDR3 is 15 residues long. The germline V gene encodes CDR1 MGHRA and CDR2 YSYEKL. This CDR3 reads CASSQDNKGIYGYTF. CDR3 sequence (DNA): TGCGCCAGCAGCCAAGATAACAAAGGAATATATGGCTACACCTTC.

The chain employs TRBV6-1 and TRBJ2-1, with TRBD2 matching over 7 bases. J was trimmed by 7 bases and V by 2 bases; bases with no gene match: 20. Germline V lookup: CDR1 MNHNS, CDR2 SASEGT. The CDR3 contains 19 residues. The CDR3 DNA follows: TGTGCCAGCAGTGAAAGGGGAATCCGGCGGGAGAGGATAGTAAATGAGCAGTTCTTC. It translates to CASSERGIRRERIVNEQFF.

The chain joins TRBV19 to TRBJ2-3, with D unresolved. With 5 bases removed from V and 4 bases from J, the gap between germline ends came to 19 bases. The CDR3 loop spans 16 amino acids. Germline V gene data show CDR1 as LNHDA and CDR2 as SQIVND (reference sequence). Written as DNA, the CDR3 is TGTGCCAGTAGTGTTACTGGCCCCGGGTTGCCAGATACGCAGTATTTT. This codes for CASSVTGPGLPDTQYF.

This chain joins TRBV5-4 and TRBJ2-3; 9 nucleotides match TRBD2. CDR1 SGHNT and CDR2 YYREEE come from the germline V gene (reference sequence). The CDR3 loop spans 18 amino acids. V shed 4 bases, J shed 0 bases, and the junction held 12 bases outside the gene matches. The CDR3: CASSPLPSTSGSTDTQYF. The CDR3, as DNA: TGTGCCAGCAGCCCCCTTCCGTCGACTAGCGGTAGCACAGATACGCAGTATTTT.

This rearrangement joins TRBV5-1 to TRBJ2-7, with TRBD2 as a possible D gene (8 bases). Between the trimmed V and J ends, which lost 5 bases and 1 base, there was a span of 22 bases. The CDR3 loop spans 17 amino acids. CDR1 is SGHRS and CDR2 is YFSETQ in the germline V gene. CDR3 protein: CASRPDREGAVSYEQYF. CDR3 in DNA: TGCGCCAGCAGACCTGACCGGGAGGGGGCTGTATCCTACGAGCAGTACTTC.

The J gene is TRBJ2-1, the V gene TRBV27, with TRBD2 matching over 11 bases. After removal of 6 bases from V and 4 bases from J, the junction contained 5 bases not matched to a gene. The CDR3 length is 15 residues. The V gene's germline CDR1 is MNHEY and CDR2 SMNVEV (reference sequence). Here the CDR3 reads CASSPTSGEYNEQFF. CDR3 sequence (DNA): TGTGCCAGCAGCCCGACTAGCGGGGAGTACAATGAGCAGTTCTTC.

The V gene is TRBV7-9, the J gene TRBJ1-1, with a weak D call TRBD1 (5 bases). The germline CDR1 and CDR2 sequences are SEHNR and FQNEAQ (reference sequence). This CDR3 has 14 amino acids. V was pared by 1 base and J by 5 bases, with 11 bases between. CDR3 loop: CASSLEGAGTEAFF. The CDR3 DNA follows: TGTGCCAGCAGCTTAGAAGGGGCCGGAACTGAAGCTTTCTTT. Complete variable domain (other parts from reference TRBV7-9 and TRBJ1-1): DTGVSQNPRHKITKRGQNVTFRCDPISEHNRLYWYRQTLGQGPEFLTYFQNEAQLEKSRLLSDRFSAERPKGSFSTLEIQRTEQGDSAMYLCASSLEGAGTEAFFGQGTRLTVV.

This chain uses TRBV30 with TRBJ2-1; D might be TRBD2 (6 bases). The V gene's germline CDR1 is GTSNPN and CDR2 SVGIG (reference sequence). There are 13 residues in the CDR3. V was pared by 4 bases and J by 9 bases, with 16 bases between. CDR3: CAWMGLAQGEQFF. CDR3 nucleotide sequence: TGTGCCTGGATGGGACTTGCTCAGGGTGAGCAGTTCTTC. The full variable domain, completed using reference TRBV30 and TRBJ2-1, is SQTIHQWPATLVQPVGSPLSLECTVEGTSNPNLYWYRQAAGRGLQLLFYSVGIGQISSEVPQNLSASRPQDRQFILSSKKLLLSDSGFYLCAWMGLAQGEQFFGPGTRLTVL.

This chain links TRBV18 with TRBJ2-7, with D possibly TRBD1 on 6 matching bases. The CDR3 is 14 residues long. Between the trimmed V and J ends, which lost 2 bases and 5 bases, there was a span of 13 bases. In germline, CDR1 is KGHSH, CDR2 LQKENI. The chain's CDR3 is CASSPMVQGNEQYF. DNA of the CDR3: TGTGCCAGCTCACCAATGGTACAGGGTAACGAGCAGTACTTC.

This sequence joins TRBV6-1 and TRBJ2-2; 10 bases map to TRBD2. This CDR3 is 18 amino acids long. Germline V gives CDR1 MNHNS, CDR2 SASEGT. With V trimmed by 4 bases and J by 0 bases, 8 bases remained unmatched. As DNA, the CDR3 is TGTGCCAGCAGTGGACGACTAGCGGGTGTCGCGAACACCGGGGAGCTGTTTTTT. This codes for CASSGRLAGVANTGELFF.